This TCR beta chain appears in the sequencing data of a study of T cell responses to AZD1222 COVID-19 vaccine. Germline CDR1 and CDR2: SGHKS and YYEKEE (reference sequence). V was clipped by 1 base and J by 12 bases, with 11 bases between them. CDR3 length: 13 residues. Whole-study results and caveats: The reported proportion of spike-specific TCRs targeting unmutated variant regions was nearly half. Among those given AZD1222, only six were seropositive at baseline. Along spike, vaccine-associated CD4 TCRs were found throughout, with dominance at 160-218 and 743-854. Vaccination with two AZD1222 doses was followed by a rise in Spike-specific TCR breadth and depth.

With respect to this clone: Its antigen remains unidentified.

Profiled with immunoSEQ multiplex PCR; TCRdb holds only in-frame clones, not every one. The table lists approximately 76,000 clones, more than 70% of them singletons, with 20% in the top ten. This specimen was peripheral blood, taken on day 0 of AZD1222 vaccination. This chain joins TRBV5-5 and TRBJ1-6, with D uncertain. This clonotype originated in an adult in good health. The CDR3 nucleotides read TGTGCCAGCAGCTTGCTCCAGACCGAACCCCTCCACTTT. Translating gives CASSLLQTEPLHF.